This is a list of T cell receptor beta chains from one sample in a study of OX40 agonist ivuxolimab in advanced cancers. Assay: immunoSEQ multiplex PCR; the TCRdb copy retains only in-frame clones and omits some. The table shows 66,000 or so clones, with less than 85% occurring only once. The sequenced sample was CD4+ or CD8+ T cells sorted from blood, obtained in a trial of the OX40 agonist ivuxolimab. The receptors come from an adult with an advanced solid tumor such as melanoma, head and neck, liver or kidney cancer. Each CDR3 is given with its conserved first and last residue. A D gene is named only where the DNA matches it firmly. Clone size is given for some rows only: seen once, a few or many times, or a class if the clone is expanded.

j_call: TRBJ2-7; v_call: TRBV4-3; d_call: NA; clone_size: NA; cdr3_aa: CASSRGTSTYEQYF; cdr3_nt: TGCGCCAGCAGCCGGGGGACATCAACCTACGAGCAGTACTTC
j_call: TRBJ2-7; v_call: TRBV6-1; d_call: TRBD1; clone_size: NA; cdr3_aa: CASSETGTGESYEQYF; cdr3_nt: TGTGCCAGCAGTGAAACCGGGACAGGGGAAAGCTACGAGCAGTACTTC
j_call: TRBJ2-7; v_call: TRBV18; d_call: TRBD1; clone_size: NA; cdr3_aa: CASSPGTGSYEQYF; cdr3_nt: TGTGCCAGCTCACCCGGGACAGGGTCCTACGAGCAGTACTTC
j_call: TRBJ2-1; v_call: TRBV9; d_call: NA; clone_size: NA; cdr3_aa: CASSVSFPRAYNEQFF; cdr3_nt: TGTGCCAGCAGCGTTAGCTTCCCCCGGGCCTACAATGAGCAGTTCTTC
j_call: TRBJ2-5; v_call: TRBV6-6; d_call: TRBD1; clone_size: NA; cdr3_aa: CASSPPNDRGQTQYF; cdr3_nt: TGTGCCAGCAGTCCCCCCAACGACAGGGGACAGACCCAGTACTTC
j_call: TRBJ1-6; v_call: TRBV18; d_call: TRBD1; clone_size: NA; cdr3_aa: CASSRGGTVNSPLHF; cdr3_nt: TGTGCCAGCTCACGGGGCGGGACAGTAAATTCACCCCTCCACTTT
j_call: TRBJ1-2; v_call: TRBV15; d_call: NA; clone_size: NA; cdr3_aa: CVTSRAGFNYGYTF; cdr3_nt: TGTGTCACCAGCAGAGCGGGGTTCAACTATGGCTACACCTTC
j_call: TRBJ2-2; v_call: TRBV2; d_call: NA; clone_size: NA; cdr3_aa: CASSEGSGENTGELFF; cdr3_nt: TGTGCCAGCAGTGAAGGGAGCGGAGAGAACACCGGGGAGCTGTTTTTT
j_call: TRBJ1-3; v_call: TRBV5-6; d_call: TRBD1; clone_size: NA; cdr3_aa: CASSPDRVTGNTIYF; cdr3_nt: TGTGCCAGCAGCCCGGACAGGGTGACTGGAAACACCATATATTTT
j_call: TRBJ2-5; v_call: TRBV6-1; d_call: NA; clone_size: few; cdr3_aa: CASSEGAMETQYF; cdr3_nt: TGTGCCAGCAGTGAAGGGGCAATGGAGACCCAGTACTTC